This T cell receptor (beta chain) originates from a study of blood T cell repertoires in COVID-19. Some clones are missing from TCRdb's copy, which holds only in-frame ones; the method was immunoSEQ multiplex PCR. The table lists about 170,000 clones, 85% of them singletons. Unmatched junction bases numbered 3, after V lost 0 bases and J lost 6 bases. CDR1 is SGHTA and CDR2 is FQGTGA in the germline V gene. The CDR3 runs 16 residues. Sequencing was carried out using peripheral blood. The sequence came from a woman of 80 years or more with COVID-19, enrolled during active disease. The rearrangement joins TRBV7-3 to TRBJ2-1; 12 bases are a match to TRBD2. The CDR3 region is CASSLTATSGSNEQFF. CDR3 coding DNA: TGTGCCAGCAGCTTAACAGCGACTAGCGGGAGCAATGAGCAGTTCTTC.